The 15 T cell receptor beta chains listed next were all sequenced from one sample in a study of blood T cell repertoires in COVID-19. Measured with immunoSEQ multiplex PCR; TCRdb has only the in-frame clones, and not every one. The repertoire has just under 350,000 clones, about 89% of them found once; the top ten carry roughly 6.3%. The sequencing sample was made of peripheral blood. All receptors come from a woman aged 45 to 65 with COVID-19, enrolled during active disease.

This chain connects TRBV10-1 to TRBJ2-7, with 9 bases lining up with TRBD2. V lost 1 base to trimming and J lost 1 base; unmatched junction nucleotides: 2. This CDR3 is 15 amino acids long. CDR1 is WNHNN and CDR2 is SYGVQD in the germline V gene (reference sequence). The CDR3 here is CASSELTSGSYEQYF. The CDR3 nucleotides read TGCGCCAGCAGTGAGTTAACTAGCGGGTCCTACGAGCAGTACTTC.

The rearrangement links TRBV5-1 to TRBJ2-2; 13 positions match TRBD2. The V segment lost 4 bases and the J segment 2 bases; nucleotides outside the gene matches: 2. From germline, CDR1 is SGHRS and CDR2 YFSETQ. The CDR3 totals 16 residues. CDR3 bases: TGCGCCAGCAGCCAGGGACTAGCGGGAAACACCGGGGAGCTGTTTTTT. Its protein is CASSQGLAGNTGELFF.

This sequence joins TRBV19 and TRBJ1-5; 7 positions match TRBD1. Trimming at V came to 7 bases and at J to 4 bases, leaving 4 bases not matched to a gene. The germline CDR1 and CDR2 sequences are LNHDA and SQIVND (reference sequence). This CDR3 is built from 13 residues. CDR3 coding DNA: TGTGCCAGTAAGACAGGGAGGAATCAGCCCCAGCATTTT. Its protein is CASKTGRNQPQHF.

The chain has TRBV24-1 and TRBJ2-2; weak D call: TRBD1 (8 bases). From germline, CDR1 is KGHDR and CDR2 SFDVKD. The CDR3 totals 16 residues. The V gene lost 5 bases and the J gene lost 7 bases, with 19 bases spanning the gap. The CDR3 coding sequence is TGTGCCACCAGTGCAGGGACAGGAAGGGGGGGCGGGGAGCTGTTTTTT. Translating gives CATSAGTGRGGGELFF.

This clone was detected once. The DNA of the CDR3 is TGTGCCAGCAGCTTAGTTAGAAGCACAGATACGCAGTATTTT. Encoded protein: CASSLVRSTDTQYF. The V call is TRBV11-1, the J call TRBJ2-3, with no clear D. This CDR3 contains 14 residues. Deletions cut 1 base from V and 0 bases from J, with 5 bases between. CDR1 is SGHAT, CDR2 FQDESV, per germline (reference sequence).

The V gene is TRBV19, the J gene TRBJ1-1; 9 bases are a match to TRBD1. Germline CDR1 is LNHDA and CDR2 is SQIVND (reference sequence). The V gene end was trimmed by 6 bases and the J gene end by 4 bases; junction bases not matched to a gene: 12. The CDR3 covers 16 residues. CDR3 loop: CASRGGRQGVITEAFF. CDR3 sequence (DNA): TGTGCCAGTAGAGGGGGACGACAGGGGGTGATCACTGAAGCTTTCTTT.

This rearrangement joins TRBV4-1 to TRBJ1-1; D not certain. V gave up 4 bases and J gave up 7 bases, with 16 bases separating them. Germline values: CDR1 MGHRA, CDR2 YSYEKL. This CDR3 is built from 14 residues. CDR3 bases: TGCGCCAGCAGCCCCTTCGCGGGTGGCCTTGAAGCTTTCTTT. Encoded protein: CASSPFAGGLEAFF.

This rearrangement joins TRBV5-4 to TRBJ1-2; D is perhaps TRBD1 (5 bases). Trimming took 4 bases from V and 2 from J, leaving 15 bases between them. The CDR3 covers 15 residues. Germline-derived CDR1 and CDR2 are SGHNT and YYREEE (reference sequence). The DNA for the CDR3 is TGTGCCAGCAGCCAGGGTGAAGGGTGGAACTATGGCTACACCTTC. It yields the protein CASSQGEGWNYGYTF.

CDR3 DNA sequence: TGTGCCAGCAGTTCCAAATTATCAGGACAGGGTGGGTTCAGGGACACTGAAGCTTTCTTT. It specifies CASSSKLSGQGGFRDTEAFF. The chain employs TRBV27 and TRBJ1-1, with TRBD1 identical over 8 bases. Germline CDR1 is MNHEY and CDR2 is SMNVEV (reference sequence). After removal of 4 bases from V and 3 bases from J, the junction contained 22 bases not matched to a gene. This CDR3 comprises 20 residues.

The CDR3 DNA reads TGTGCCAGCAGTCCTCAACAGGGAAGGACAGATACGCAGTATTTT. Translation: CASSPQQGRTDTQYF. The J gene is TRBJ2-3, the V gene TRBV6-5; possibly TRBD1 for D (6 bases). Trimming took off 5 bases at V and 3 bases at J, with 15 bases between the two ends. CDR1 MNHEY and CDR2 SVGAGI come from the germline V gene. This CDR3 spans 15 amino acids.

As for this clone: One end of the junction does not line up with germline, which may come from a read error. The V call is TRBV15, the J call TRBJ2-3; 12 bases fit TRBD2. Per the germline V gene, CDR1 is LNHNV and CDR2 is YYDKDF (reference sequence). The CDR3 is 20 amino acids. The CDR3 DNA follows: TGTGCCACCAGCAGAGATCTGGGAGGAGGACTAGCGGGGTATACAGATACGCGGTATTTT. Amino acids: CATSRDLGGGLAGYTDTRYF.

The rearrangement links TRBV5-6 to TRBJ2-7, with 8 positions matching TRBD2. V shed 5 bases, J shed 4 bases, and the junction held 11 bases outside the gene matches. There are 15 residues in the CDR3. Per the germline V gene, CDR1 is SGHDT and CDR2 is YYEEEE. CDR3 sequence: CASRLGSSGLYEQYF. CDR3 in DNA: TGTGCCAGCAGATTAGGGTCTAGCGGGCTGTACGAGCAGTACTTC.

The chain joins TRBV4-1 to TRBJ2-7; a possible D gene is TRBD1 (5 bases). This CDR3 contains 15 residues. Germline V lookup: CDR1 MGHRA, CDR2 YSYEKL. V was clipped by 0 bases and J by 3 bases, with 12 bases between them. The CDR3 nucleotides read TGCGCCAGCAGCCAAGACAGGGTGGGGTTCTACGAGCAGTACTTC. Translating it yields CASSQDRVGFYEQYF.

The chain is built from TRBV4-3 and TRBJ1-6; a weak D match, TRBD1 (5 bases). In germline, CDR1 is LGHNA, CDR2 YSLEER. The CDR3 consists of 16 residues. Trimming shortened V by 6 bases and J by 7 bases, and 19 bases separated the two germline ends. CDR3 region: CASSQYSGTGNSPLHF. CDR3 in DNA: TGCGCCAGCAGTCAATACTCCGGGACTGGAAATTCACCCCTCCACTTT.

The rearrangement links TRBV7-6 to TRBJ2-2, with 7 bases identical to TRBD1. Germline V CDR1 and CDR2: SGHVS, FNYEAQ. This CDR3 spans 16 amino acids. V shed 1 base, J shed 2 bases, and the junction held 4 bases outside the gene matches. The CDR3 DNA reads TGTGCCAGCAGCTTAGACAGGGGAGCCAACACCGGGGAGCTGTTTTTT. Translating it yields CASSLDRGANTGELFF.